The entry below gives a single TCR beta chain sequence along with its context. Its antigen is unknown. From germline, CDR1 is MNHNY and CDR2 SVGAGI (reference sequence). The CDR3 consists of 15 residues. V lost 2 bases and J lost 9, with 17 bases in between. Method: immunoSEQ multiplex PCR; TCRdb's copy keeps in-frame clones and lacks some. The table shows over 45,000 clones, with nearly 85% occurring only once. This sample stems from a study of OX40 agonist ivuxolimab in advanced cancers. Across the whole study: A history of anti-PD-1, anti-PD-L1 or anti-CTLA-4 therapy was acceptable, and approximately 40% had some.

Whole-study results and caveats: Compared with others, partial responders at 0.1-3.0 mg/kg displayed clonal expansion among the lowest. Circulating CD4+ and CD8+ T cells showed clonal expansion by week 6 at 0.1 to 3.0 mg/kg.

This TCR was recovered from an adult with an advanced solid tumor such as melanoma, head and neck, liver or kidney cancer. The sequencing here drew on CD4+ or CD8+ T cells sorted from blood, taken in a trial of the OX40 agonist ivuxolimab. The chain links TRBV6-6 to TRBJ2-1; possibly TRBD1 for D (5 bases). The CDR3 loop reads CASSYSFRVSTEQFF. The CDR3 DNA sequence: TGTGCCAGCAGTTACAGTTTCAGGGTTAGTACTGAGCAGTTCTTC.